The T cell receptor (beta chain) under discussion was sequenced for a study of blood T cell repertoires in COVID-19. Study-wide context: Sites across the United States, Italy and Spain contributed samples from acute and convalescent COVID-19. T cells, B-cell-depleted T cells, or PBMCs provided the cDNA or gDNA that served as material.

The germline V gene has CDR1 KGHSH and CDR2 LQKENI. The CDR3 runs to 17 residues. V lost 3 bases to trimming and J lost 6 bases, with 23 bases between them. Repertoires were generated with immunoSEQ multiplex PCR, while TCRdb's copy carries only in-frame clones and drops some. The data hold 300,000 to 350,000 clones, with 70% to 90% observed a single time. Recruitment covered about two dozen US areas and drew participants whose ages spanned roughly 18 to 95 years. Cohort assignment relied on participant-reported clinical history. The chain uses TRBV18 and TRBJ1-1; D may be TRBD1 (6 bases). The clonotype was recovered from a man aged 25-45 years who had recovered from COVID-19. The sample comprised PBMCs or T cells enriched from blood (not recorded which). CDR3 protein: CASSPHRDPQVGAEAFF. CDR3 DNA: TGTGCCAGCTCACCCCACAGGGACCCGCAAGTGGGGGCTGAAGCTTTCTTT.